These 10 T cell receptor beta chains share one sample of origin, sequenced in a study of cytomegalovirus exposure and HLA in healthy donors. PCR primers comprised 60 Vbeta and 13 Jbeta primers. Profiling relied on immunoSEQ multiplex PCR, and the TCRdb table lists in-frame clones only, not all of them. Of about 110,000 clones in the sample, around three quarters were seen once. The sequenced material came from PBMCs. The receptors here all came from a man between 25 and 39 years old in good health and CMV-seropositive.

The chain carries TRBV27 and TRBJ2-1; TRBD1 aligns across 10 bases. CDR1 MNHEY and CDR2 SMNVEV come from the germline V gene (reference sequence). The CDR3 loop spans 17 amino acids. Trimming cost V 5 bases and J 7 bases; bases outside gene matches: 14. CDR3 region: CASSPRYSGTGANEQFF. DNA for the CDR3: TGTGCCAGCAGTCCGCGCTATTCCGGGACAGGGGCGAATGAGCAGTTCTTC.

V gene TRBV28 combines with J gene TRBJ1-1; D is ambiguous. The CDR3 spans 11 residues. Germline CDR1 MDHEN, CDR2 SYDVKM. V lost 10 bases to trimming and J lost 7 bases, with 13 bases between them. Here the CDR3 reads CATAPVLEAFF. The CDR3 nucleotides are TGTGCCACCGCTCCGGTCCTTGAAGCTTTCTTT. Combining the CDR3 with reference TRBV28 and TRBJ1-1 gives the whole variable domain DVKVTQSSRYLVKRTGEKVFLECVQDMDHENMFWYRQDPGLGLRLIYFSYDVKMKEKGDIPEGYSVSREKKERFSLILESASTNQTSMYLCATAPVLEAFFGQGTRLTVV.

This clone was seen a handful of times. The gene calls are TRBV27 and TRBJ2-7, with D perhaps TRBD1 (6 bases). V was clipped by 3 bases and J by 2 bases, with 14 bases between them. This CDR3 region has 15 residues. Germline loops: CDR1 MNHEY, CDR2 SMNVEV (reference sequence). In DNA, the CDR3 is TGTGCCAGCAGTTTTAGTCAGGGGAACCCCTACGAGCAGTACTTC. This translates into CASSFSQGNPYEQYF.

Concerning this clone: Other DNA variants within this sample encode the same CDR3. The V gene is TRBV5-1, the J gene TRBJ2-1; D is perhaps TRBD2 (5 bases). This CDR3 has 14 amino acids. Per germline, CDR1 SGHRS and CDR2 YFSETQ. V was trimmed by 0 bases and J by 8 bases, leaving 12 bases between them. The CDR3 DNA is TGCGCCAGCAGCTTGGGTCGCGGGCGTCATGAGCAGTTCTTC. It translates to CASSLGRGRHEQFF.

The V and J genes are TRBV11-2 and TRBJ2-5; D is perhaps TRBD2 (6 bases). The CDR3 sequence is 15 residues long. Trimming removed 0 bases from V and 4 bases from J, with 12 bases in between. Germline V gene lookup returns CDR1 SGHAT and CDR2 FQNNGV. CDR3 in amino acids: CASSLDGLGGETQYF. As DNA, the CDR3 is TGTGCCAGCAGCTTAGATGGGCTGGGAGGAGAGACCCAGTACTTC. Based on the CDR3 plus reference TRBV11-2 and TRBJ2-5, the full variable domain is EAGVAQSPRYKIIEKRQSVAFWCNPISGHATLYWYQQILGQGPKLLIQFQNNGVVDDSQLPKDRFSAERLKGVDSTLKIQPAKLEDSAVYLCASSLDGLGGETQYFGPGTRLLVL.

This clone was counted once. The genes are TRBV11-1 and TRBJ2-7, with a possible D match to TRBD1 (6 bases). Germline lookup yields CDR1 SGHAT and CDR2 FQDESV (reference sequence). Trimming left V 4 bases short and J 7 bases short, with 26 bases between. There are 17 residues in the CDR3. This CDR3 is CASSSFPRTEGPLEQYF. CDR3 in DNA: TGTGCCAGCAGCTCCTTCCCCCGGACAGAGGGTCCCCTGGAGCAGTACTTC.

The chain employs TRBV27 and TRBJ2-1; TRBD2 matches at 12 bases. Germline loops: CDR1 MNHEY, CDR2 SMNVEV (reference sequence). Trimming removed 2 bases from V and 8 bases from J; junction bases left unmatched: 7. This CDR3 is 16 amino acids long. DNA for the CDR3: TGTGCCAGCAGTTTACTACTAGCGGGGGGTAGCGATGAGCAGTTCTTC. Translating it yields CASSLLLAGGSDEQFF.

V is TRBV7-9 and J is TRBJ2-5, with D perhaps matching TRBD1 (5 bases). The DNA end lines up better with TRBJ2-7; the J call may be wrong. The CDR3 length is 12 residues. CDR1 SEHNR and CDR2 FQNEAQ come from the germline V gene (reference sequence). The CDR3 sequence is CASSHQGPEQYF. As DNA, the CDR3 is TGTGCCAGCAGCCATCAGGGCCCCGAGCAGTACTTC.

The V gene is TRBV2, the J gene TRBJ2-1, with D tentatively TRBD1 (7 bases). The V and J ends lost 8 bases and 4 bases respectively, with 12 bases between them. This CDR3 has 13 residues. Germline V gene sequence: CDR1 SNHLY, CDR2 FYNNEI. CDR3 DNA: TGTGCCAGCGCGGGACAGCGTTACAATGAGCAGTTCTTC. Translation: CASAGQRYNEQFF.

This clone was detected ten times or more. The J gene is TRBJ2-7, the V gene TRBV28; 11 bases line up with TRBD1. V trimming: 4 bases; J trimming: 3 bases; junction bases outside the gene matches: 5. Looked up from germline, CDR1 is MDHEN and CDR2 is SYDVKM. The CDR3 consists of 15 residues. The DNA of the CDR3 is TGTGCCAGCAGTTCCCCGGACAGGGGGCTCTACGAGCAGTACTTC. As protein: CASSSPDRGLYEQYF.